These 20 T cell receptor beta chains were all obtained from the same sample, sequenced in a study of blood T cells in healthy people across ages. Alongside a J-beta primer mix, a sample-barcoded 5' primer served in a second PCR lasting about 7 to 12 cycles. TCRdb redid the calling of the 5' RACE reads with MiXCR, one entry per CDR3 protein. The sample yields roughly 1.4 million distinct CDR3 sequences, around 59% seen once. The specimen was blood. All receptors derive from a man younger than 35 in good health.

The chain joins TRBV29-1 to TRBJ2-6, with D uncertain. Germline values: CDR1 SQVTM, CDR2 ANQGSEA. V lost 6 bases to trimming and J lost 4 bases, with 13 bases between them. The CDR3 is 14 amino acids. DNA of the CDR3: TGCAGCGTGGCCCGACCTGGCGGGGCCAACGTCCTGACTTTC. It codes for CSVARPGGANVLTF.

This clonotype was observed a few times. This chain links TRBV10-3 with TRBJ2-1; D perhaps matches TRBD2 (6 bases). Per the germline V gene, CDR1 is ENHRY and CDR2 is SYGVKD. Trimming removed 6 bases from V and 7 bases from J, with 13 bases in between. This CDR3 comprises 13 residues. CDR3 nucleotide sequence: TGTGCCATCAGGGAGACTAGTTATAATGAGCAGTTCTTC. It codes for CAIRETSYNEQFF.

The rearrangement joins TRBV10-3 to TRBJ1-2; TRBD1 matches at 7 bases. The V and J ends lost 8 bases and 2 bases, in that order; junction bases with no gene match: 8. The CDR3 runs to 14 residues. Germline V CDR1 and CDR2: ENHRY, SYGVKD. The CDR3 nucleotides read TGTGCCATCGAAGACAGGGTTAAGAACTATGGCTACACCTTC. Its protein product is CAIEDRVKNYGYTF.

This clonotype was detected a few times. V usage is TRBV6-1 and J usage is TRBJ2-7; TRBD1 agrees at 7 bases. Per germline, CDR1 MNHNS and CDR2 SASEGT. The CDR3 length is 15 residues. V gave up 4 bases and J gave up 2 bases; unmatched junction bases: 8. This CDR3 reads CASSGDRDPAYEQYF. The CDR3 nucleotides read TGTGCCAGCAGTGGAGACAGGGATCCTGCCTACGAGCAGTACTTC.

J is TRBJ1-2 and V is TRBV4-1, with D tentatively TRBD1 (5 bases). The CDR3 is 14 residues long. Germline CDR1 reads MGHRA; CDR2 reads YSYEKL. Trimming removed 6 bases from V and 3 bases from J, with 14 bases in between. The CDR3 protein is CASSPIGTDYGYTF. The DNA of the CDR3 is TGCGCCAGCAGTCCGATAGGGACCGACTATGGCTACACCTTC.

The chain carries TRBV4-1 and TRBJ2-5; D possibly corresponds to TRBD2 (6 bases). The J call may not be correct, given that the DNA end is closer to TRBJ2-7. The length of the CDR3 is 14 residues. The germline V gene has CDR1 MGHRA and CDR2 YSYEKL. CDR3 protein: CASSQGPGVVEQYF. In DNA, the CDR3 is TGCGCCAGCAGCCAAGGTCCGGGGGTAGTCGAGCAGTACTTC.

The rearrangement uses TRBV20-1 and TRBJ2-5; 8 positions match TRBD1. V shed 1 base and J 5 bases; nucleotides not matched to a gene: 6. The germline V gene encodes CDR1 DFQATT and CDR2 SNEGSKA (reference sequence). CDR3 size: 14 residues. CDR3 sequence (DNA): TGCAGTGCTAGAGCCGACAGGGGATCTGAGACCCAGTACTTC. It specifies CSARADRGSETQYF.

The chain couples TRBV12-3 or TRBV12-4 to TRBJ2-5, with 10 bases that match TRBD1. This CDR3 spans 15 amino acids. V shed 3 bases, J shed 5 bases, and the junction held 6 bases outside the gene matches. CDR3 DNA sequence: TGTGCCAGCAGTTTTCGACAGGGGGCTTTGGAGACCCAGTACTTC. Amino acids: CASSFRQGALETQYF.

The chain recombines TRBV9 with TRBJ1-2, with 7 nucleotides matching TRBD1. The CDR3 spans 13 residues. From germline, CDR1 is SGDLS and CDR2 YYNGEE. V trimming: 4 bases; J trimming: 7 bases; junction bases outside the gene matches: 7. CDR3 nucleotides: TGTGCCAGCAGCTCGACAGGGCCTCTTGGCTACACCTTC. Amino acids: CASSSTGPLGYTF.

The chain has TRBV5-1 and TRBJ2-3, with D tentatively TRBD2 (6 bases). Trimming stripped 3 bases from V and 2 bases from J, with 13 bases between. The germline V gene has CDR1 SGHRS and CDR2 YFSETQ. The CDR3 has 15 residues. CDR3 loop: CASSYRDSFTDTQYF. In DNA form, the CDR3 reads TGCGCCAGCAGCTATAGGGACTCCTTCACAGATACGCAGTATTTT.

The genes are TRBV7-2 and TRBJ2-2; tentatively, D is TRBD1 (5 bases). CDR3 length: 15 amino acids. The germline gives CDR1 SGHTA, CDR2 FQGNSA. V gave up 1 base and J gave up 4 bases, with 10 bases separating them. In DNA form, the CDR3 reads TGTGCCAGCAGCTTAGTGGGGCTGGTCACCGGGGAGCTGTTTTTT. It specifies CASSLVGLVTGELFF.

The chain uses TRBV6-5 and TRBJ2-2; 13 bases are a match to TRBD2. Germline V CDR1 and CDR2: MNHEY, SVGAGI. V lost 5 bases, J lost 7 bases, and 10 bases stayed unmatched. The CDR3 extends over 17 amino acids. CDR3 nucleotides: TGTGCCAGCAGTCGCGGACTAGCGGGAGCAGTTGGCGGGGAGCTGTTTTTT. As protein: CASSRGLAGAVGGELFF.

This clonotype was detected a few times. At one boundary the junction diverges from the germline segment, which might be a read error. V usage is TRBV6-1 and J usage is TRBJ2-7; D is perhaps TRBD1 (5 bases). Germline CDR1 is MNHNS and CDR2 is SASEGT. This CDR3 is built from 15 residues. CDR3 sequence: CASREDQGGSYEQYF. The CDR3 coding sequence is TGTGCCAGCAGGGAAGATCAGGGTGGGTCCTACGAGCAGTACTTC.

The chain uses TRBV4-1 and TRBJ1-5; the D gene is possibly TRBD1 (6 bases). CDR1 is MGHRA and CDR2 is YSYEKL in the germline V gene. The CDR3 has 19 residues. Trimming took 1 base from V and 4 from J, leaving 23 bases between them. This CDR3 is CASSQAPIGRDNLNQPQHF. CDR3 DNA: TGCGCCAGCAGCCAAGCTCCCATTGGGAGGGACAACCTGAATCAGCCCCAGCATTTT.

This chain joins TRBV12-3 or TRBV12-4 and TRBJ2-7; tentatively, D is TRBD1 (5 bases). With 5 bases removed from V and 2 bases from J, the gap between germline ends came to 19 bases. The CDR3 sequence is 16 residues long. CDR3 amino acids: CASSNARQLLTYEQYF. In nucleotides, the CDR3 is TGTGCCAGCAGTAATGCCCGACAGCTTCTTACCTACGAGCAGTACTTC.

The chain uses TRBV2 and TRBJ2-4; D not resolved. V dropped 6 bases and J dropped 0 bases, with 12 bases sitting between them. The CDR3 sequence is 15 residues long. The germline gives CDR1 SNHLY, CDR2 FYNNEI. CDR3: CASSRVQLAKNIQYF. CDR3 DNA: TGTGCCAGCAGCCGAGTACAGTTAGCCAAAAACATTCAGTACTTC.

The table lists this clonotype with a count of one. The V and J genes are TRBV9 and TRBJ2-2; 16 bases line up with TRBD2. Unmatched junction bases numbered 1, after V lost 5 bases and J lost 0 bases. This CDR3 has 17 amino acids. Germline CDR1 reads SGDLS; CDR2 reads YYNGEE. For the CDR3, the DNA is TGTGCCAGCAGGGGACTAGCGGGGGGGCCGAACACCGGGGAGCTGTTTTTT. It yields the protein CASRGLAGGPNTGELFF. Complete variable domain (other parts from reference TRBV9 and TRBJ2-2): DSGVTQTPKHLITATGQRVTLRCSPRSGDLSVYWYQQSLDQGLQFLIQYYNGEERAKGNILERFSAQQFPDLHSELNLSSLELGDSALYFCASRGLAGGPNTGELFFGEGSRLTVL.

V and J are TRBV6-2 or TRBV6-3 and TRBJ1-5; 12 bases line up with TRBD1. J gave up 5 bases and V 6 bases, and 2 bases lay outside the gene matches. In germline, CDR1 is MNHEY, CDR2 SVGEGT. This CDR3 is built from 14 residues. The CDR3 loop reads CASRGTGGDQPQHF. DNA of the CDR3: TGTGCCAGCAGGGGGACAGGGGGCGATCAGCCCCAGCATTTT.

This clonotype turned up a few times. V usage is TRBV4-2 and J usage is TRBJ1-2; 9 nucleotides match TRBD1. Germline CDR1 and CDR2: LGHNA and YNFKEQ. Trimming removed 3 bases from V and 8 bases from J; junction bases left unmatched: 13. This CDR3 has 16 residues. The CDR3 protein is CASSQEGTGTGSGYTF. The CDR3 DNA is TGTGCCAGCAGCCAGGAAGGTACCGGGACAGGGAGCGGCTACACCTTC.

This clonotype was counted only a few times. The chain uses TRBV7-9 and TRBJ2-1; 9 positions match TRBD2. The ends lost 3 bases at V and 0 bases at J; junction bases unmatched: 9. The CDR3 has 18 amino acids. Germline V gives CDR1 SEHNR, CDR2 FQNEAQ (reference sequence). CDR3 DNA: TGTGCCAGCAGCTTCTTTGGGCGGGGGGGCCCCTCCTACAATGAGCAGTTCTTC. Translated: CASSFFGRGGPSYNEQFF.